These 9 T cell receptor beta chains were sequenced from one sample in a study of T cells in Graves' hyperthyroidism and ophthalmopathy. RNA transcripts served as the template for amplifying TCR beta CDR3 regions. With the HTBI primer set, the TCR CDR3 went through a first round of RT-PCR. MiXCR, applied by TCRdb to the multiplex PCR reads, yields one record per CDR3 protein. This table has roughly 840,000 distinct CDR3 sequences, approximately 40% appearing once. What was sequenced was blood. Source of these receptors: a man between 18 and 29 years old with Graves' hyperthyroidism.

In this sample, this clonotype turned up many times. The DNA of the CDR3 is TGTGCCACCAGCAGAGAGGGAGGAGGGGGCTACATGAACACTGAAGCTTTCTTT. Translated, it gives CATSREGGGGYMNTEAFF. The chain uses TRBV15 and TRBJ1-1; 7 bases align to TRBD1. Trimming removed 0 bases from V and 0 bases from J; junction bases left unmatched: 10. CDR1 LNHNV and CDR2 YYDKDF come from the germline V gene (reference sequence). CDR3 length: 18 residues.

This clonotype has ten or more counts. The rearrangement links TRBV29-1 to TRBJ2-5, with D possibly matching TRBD1 (5 bases). The germline V and J ends were trimmed by 6 bases and 3 bases, with 8 bases remaining between them. Germline V CDR1 and CDR2: SQVTM, ANQGSEA. This CDR3 region has 11 residues. CDR3 sequence: CSVLTEETQYF. The CDR3, as DNA: TGCAGCGTCTTGACAGAAGAGACCCAGTACTTC.

This clonotype has just one count. Germline is not matched at one junction end, which may reflect a read error. The CDR3 is CASTHRDRGSYEQYF. Written as DNA, the CDR3 is TGCGCCAGCACCCACCGGGACAGGGGGTCATACGAGCAGTACTTC. This chain uses TRBV7-8 with TRBJ2-7; TRBD1 aligns across 11 bases. Germline assignment: CDR1 SGHVS and CDR2 FQNEAQ. The length of the CDR3 is 15 residues.

The V gene is TRBV20-1, the J gene TRBJ2-7, with D hard to call. Per germline, CDR1 DFQATT and CDR2 SNEGSKA (reference sequence). V was pared by 0 bases and J by 1 base, with 13 bases between. The CDR3 extends over 15 amino acids. The CDR3 loop is CSARDQQAVSYEQYF. DNA of the CDR3: TGCAGTGCTAGAGATCAGCAGGCCGTATCCTACGAGCAGTACTTC.

This sequence joins TRBV4-1 and TRBJ2-5; possibly TRBD2 for D (6 bases). The CDR3 is 16 residues long. From germline, CDR1 is MGHRA and CDR2 YSYEKL. The V end was cut by 5 bases, the J end by 2 bases, with 18 bases between. DNA for the CDR3: TGCGCCAGCAGCGACGCCGGGAGTGGGGGGCAAGAGACCCAGTACTTC. This gives the protein CASSDAGSGGQETQYF.

This clonotype was recorded many times. The chain couples TRBV13 to TRBJ2-7; 10 bases are shared with TRBD1. The CDR3 consists of 14 residues. Germline CDR1 and CDR2: PRHDT and FYEKMQ (reference sequence). V shed 5 bases and J 5 bases; nucleotides not matched to a gene: 6. The CDR3 bases are TGTGCCAGCAGCCTCGACAGGGGGCGGAACGAGCAGTACTTC. Translated, it gives CASSLDRGRNEQYF.

This clonotype was counted a few times. The chain couples TRBV7-2 to TRBJ1-5, with 7 nucleotides matching TRBD1. J was trimmed by 7 bases and V by 7 bases; bases with no gene match: 7. The CDR3 sequence is 13 residues long. Germline CDR1 and CDR2: SGHTA and FQGNSA. The CDR3 region is CASTIGGGQPQHF. In nucleotides, the CDR3 is TGTGCCAGCACCATAGGGGGCGGGCAGCCCCAGCATTTT.

This clonotype showed up just a few times. The chain links TRBV19 to TRBJ1-1, with D perhaps matching TRBD1 (6 bases). The CDR3 is 14 amino acids. CDR1 is LNHDA and CDR2 is SQIVND in the germline V gene (reference sequence). V gave up 7 bases and J gave up 1 base, with 13 bases separating them. This CDR3 is CASIPGAQNTEAFF. The CDR3 nucleotides are TGTGCCAGTATCCCGGGGGCCCAGAACACTGAAGCTTTCTTT.

V usage is TRBV20-1 and J usage is TRBJ2-7; 9 bases match TRBD2. Germline CDR1 and CDR2: DFQATT and SNEGSKA (reference sequence). CDR3 length equals 14 residues. J lost 0 bases, V lost 7 bases, and 7 bases had no gene match. CDR3 in DNA: TGCAGTGTCCTGCGGGGGGGGACCTCCTACGAGCAGTACTTC. Translated, it gives CSVLRGGTSYEQYF.